This T cell receptor beta chain appears in the sequencing data of a study of cytomegalovirus exposure and HLA in healthy donors. General study results and limits: Most TCR sequences proved rare, with some public TCRs found in many donors. In a later analysis, the majority of CMV-associated beta chains seemingly showed HLA restriction. Certain sequence variants were highly shared and formed a cluster, and this cluster was likely a sequencing artifact. It was taken for granted in presence/absence analyses that sequencing depth across donors was roughly uniform.

The CDR3 has 14 residues. CDR1 and CDR2 from the germline V gene are SQVTM and ANQGSEA. With 3 bases clipped from V and 1 base from J, the junction kept 3 bases outside the gene matches. PCR employed 60 Vbeta and 13 Jbeta primers. Repertoires were generated with immunoSEQ multiplex PCR, while TCRdb's copy carries only in-frame clones and drops some. The sample carries about 200,000 clones, about 80% recorded once. In regard to this clone: Its matching antigen is unknown.

The specimen was PBMCs. This chain links TRBV29-1 with TRBJ2-5; 9 bases align to TRBD1. This sequence originates from a woman aged 25 to 45 in good health and CMV-seropositive. For the CDR3, the DNA is TGCAGCGTTGAGCCGGGACAGGGCCAAGAGACCCAGTACTTC. Protein: CSVEPGQGQETQYF.